The 8 T cell receptor beta chains below come from one sample, sequenced in a study of vaccination effects on CD4 cells after COVID-19. Measured with immunoSEQ multiplex PCR; TCRdb has only the in-frame clones, and not every one. The sample carries 35,000 to 40,000 clones, approximately 68% recorded once. These TCRs are of unknown antigen specificity. Sequencing in the ViraFEST assay came after antigen-specific CD4+ T cells had been expanded with viral peptide pools, which were used to stimulate PBMC. Once cultured for 10 days, the cells underwent separation to obtain CD4+ T cells. Vaccinated recipients, who were negative for nucleocapsid antibodies, had no history of SARS-CoV-2 infection. The starting material was CD4+ T cells from PBMCs cultured with HCoV-OC43 spike peptides, obtained before COVID-19 vaccination. Subset noted: HCoV-OC43 spike overlapping peptide pool stimulation. All receptors derive from a human donor who received a COVID-19 vaccine.

This clone has just a few counts. The J gene is TRBJ1-5, the V gene TRBV7-2; 7 positions agree with TRBD1. Germline assignment: CDR1 SGHTA and CDR2 FQGNSA. This CDR3 is built from 13 residues. The V segment lost 4 bases and the J segment 5 bases; nucleotides outside the gene matches: 2. CDR3 coding DNA: TGTGCCAGCAGCTCGGGACAGCATCAGCCCCAGCATTTT. It yields the protein CASSSGQHQPQHF.

This chain links TRBV5-1 with TRBJ2-3; D unresolved. The CDR3 runs 16 residues. CDR1 and CDR2 from the germline V gene are SGHRS and YFSETQ. V was clipped by 4 bases and J by 2 bases, with 17 bases between them. The CDR3 DNA reads TGCGCCAGCAGCAACGGTGTAGACTTGTTCACAGATACGCAGTATTTT. Amino acid sequence: CASSNGVDLFTDTQYF. The variable domain in full, completed from reference TRBV5-1 and TRBJ2-3, reads KAGVTQTPRYLIKTRGQQVTLSCSPISGHRSVSWYQQTPGQGLQFLFEYFSETQRNKGNFPGRFSGRQFSNSRSEMNVSTLELGDSALYLCASSNGVDLFTDTQYFGPGTRLTVL.

This sequence joins TRBV9 and TRBJ2-1; 8 bases align to TRBD2. This CDR3 has 16 residues. The ends lost 2 bases at V and 4 bases at J; junction bases unmatched: 8. Germline loops: CDR1 SGDLS, CDR2 YYNGEE. CDR3 loop: CASSVTSGRDYNEQFF. CDR3 bases: TGTGCCAGCAGCGTTACGAGCGGGAGAGATTACAATGAGCAGTTCTTC.

This chain uses TRBV20-1 with TRBJ1-2, with TRBD1 as a possible D gene (5 bases). V shed 7 bases and J shed 6 bases, with 12 bases lying between them. The CDR3 runs 11 residues. Germline V lookup: CDR1 DFQATT, CDR2 SNEGSKA (reference sequence). The CDR3 sequence: CSGGDLDGYTF. In DNA form, the CDR3 reads TGCAGTGGGGGGGATTTGGATGGCTACACCTTC.

The chain is built from TRBV7-8 and TRBJ1-2, with D uncertain. Germline V gene sequence: CDR1 SGHVS, CDR2 FQNEAQ. Trimming pared 0 bases from V and 5 bases from J, leaving 7 bases between. The CDR3 has 13 residues. CDR3 loop: CASSLARPYGYTF. The CDR3 bases are TGTGCCAGCAGCTTAGCCCGTCCTTATGGCTACACCTTC.

The chain has TRBV19 and TRBJ1-2, with 10 bases aligning to TRBD1. This CDR3 is 15 amino acids long. Unmatched junction bases numbered 5, after V lost 1 base and J lost 6 bases. Germline CDR1 and CDR2: LNHDA and SQIVND (reference sequence). The CDR3 region has the DNA TGTGCCAGTAGTATAGTCGGACAGGGGGGAAATGGCTACACCTTC. It translates to CASSIVGQGGNGYTF.

This chain uses TRBV27 with TRBJ2-1; D call uncertain. The V end lost 5 bases, the J end lost 4 bases, and 12 bases lay between the germline ends. The CDR3 loop spans 14 amino acids. Germline V gives CDR1 MNHEY, CDR2 SMNVEV (reference sequence). CDR3 coding DNA: TGTGCCAGCAGTGATAGACCGAGATACAATGAGCAGTTCTTC. Translated: CASSDRPRYNEQFF.

The chain uses TRBV11-2 and TRBJ1-2; D not certain. The CDR3 runs 14 residues. Trimming cost V 1 base and J 9 bases, with 15 bases left between them. Germline V lookup: CDR1 SGHAT, CDR2 FQNNGV. The CDR3 loop reads CASSLAGVQRSYTF. Written as DNA, the CDR3 is TGTGCCAGCAGCTTAGCTGGGGTCCAGAGGAGCTACACCTTC.